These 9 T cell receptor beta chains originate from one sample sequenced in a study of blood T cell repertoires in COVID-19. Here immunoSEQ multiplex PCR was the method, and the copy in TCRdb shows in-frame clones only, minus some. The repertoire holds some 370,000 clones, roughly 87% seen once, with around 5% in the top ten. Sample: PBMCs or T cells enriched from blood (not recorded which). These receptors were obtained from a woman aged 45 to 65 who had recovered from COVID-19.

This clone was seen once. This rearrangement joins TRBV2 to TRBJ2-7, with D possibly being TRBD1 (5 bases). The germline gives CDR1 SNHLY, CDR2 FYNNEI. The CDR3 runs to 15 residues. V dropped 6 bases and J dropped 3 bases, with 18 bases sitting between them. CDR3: CASRHWGALDYEQYF. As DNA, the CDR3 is TGTGCCAGCAGACATTGGGGCGCTTTAGACTACGAGCAGTACTTC. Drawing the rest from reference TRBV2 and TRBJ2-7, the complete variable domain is EPEVTQTPSHQVTQMGQEVILRCVPISNHLYFYWYRQILGQKVEFLVSFYNNEISEKSEIFDDQFSVERPDGSNFTLKIRSTKLEDSAMYFCASRHWGALDYEQYFGPGTRLTVT.

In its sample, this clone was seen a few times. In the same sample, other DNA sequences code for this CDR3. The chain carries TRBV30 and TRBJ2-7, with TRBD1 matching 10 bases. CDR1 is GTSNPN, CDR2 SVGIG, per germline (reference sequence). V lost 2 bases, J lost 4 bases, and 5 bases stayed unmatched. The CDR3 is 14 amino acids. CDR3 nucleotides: TGTGCCTGGAGTCCCGGGACAGGGGATTACGAGCAGTACTTC. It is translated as CAWSPGTGDYEQYF. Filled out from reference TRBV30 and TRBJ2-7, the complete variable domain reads SQTIHQWPATLVQPVGSPLSLECTVEGTSNPNLYWYRQAAGRGLQLLFYSVGIGQISSEVPQNLSASRPQDRQFILSSKKLLLSDSGFYLCAWSPGTGDYEQYFGPGTRLTVT.

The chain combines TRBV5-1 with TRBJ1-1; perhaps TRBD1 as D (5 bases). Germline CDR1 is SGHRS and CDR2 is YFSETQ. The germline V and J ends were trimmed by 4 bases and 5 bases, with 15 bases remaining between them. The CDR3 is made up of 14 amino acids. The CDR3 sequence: CASSPLQGRTEAFF. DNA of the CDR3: TGCGCCAGCAGCCCCCTCCAGGGTCGGACTGAAGCTTTCTTT.

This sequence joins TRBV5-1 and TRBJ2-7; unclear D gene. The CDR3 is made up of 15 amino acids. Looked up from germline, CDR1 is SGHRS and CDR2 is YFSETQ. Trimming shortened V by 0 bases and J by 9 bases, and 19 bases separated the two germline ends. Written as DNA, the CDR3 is TGCGCCAGCAGCTTGGATAGCACTACCTCGTCCGGGCAGTACTTC. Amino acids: CASSLDSTTSSGQYF.

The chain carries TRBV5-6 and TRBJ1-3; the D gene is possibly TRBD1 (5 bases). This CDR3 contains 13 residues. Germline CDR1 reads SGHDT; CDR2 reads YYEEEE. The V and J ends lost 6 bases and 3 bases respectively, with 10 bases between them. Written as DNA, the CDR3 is TGTGCCAGCACCCGACAGTATGGAAACACCATATATTTT. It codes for CASTRQYGNTIYF.

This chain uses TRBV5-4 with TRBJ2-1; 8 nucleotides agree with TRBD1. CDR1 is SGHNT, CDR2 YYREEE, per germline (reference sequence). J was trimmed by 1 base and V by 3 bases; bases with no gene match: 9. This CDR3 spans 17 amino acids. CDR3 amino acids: CASSYPTGVGSYNEQFF. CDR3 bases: TGTGCCAGCAGCTACCCGACAGGGGTAGGGTCCTACAATGAGCAGTTCTTC.

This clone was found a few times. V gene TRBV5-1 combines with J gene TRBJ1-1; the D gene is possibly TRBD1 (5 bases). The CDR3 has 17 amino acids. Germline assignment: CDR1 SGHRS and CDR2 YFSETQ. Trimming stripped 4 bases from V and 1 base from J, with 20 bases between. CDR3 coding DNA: TGCGCCAGCAGCCCTCTTAACCCTAAGGGGAAGAACACTGAAGCTTTCTTT. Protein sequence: CASSPLNPKGKNTEAFF. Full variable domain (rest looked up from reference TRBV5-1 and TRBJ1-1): KAGVTQTPRYLIKTRGQQVTLSCSPISGHRSVSWYQQTPGQGLQFLFEYFSETQRNKGNFPGRFSGRQFSNSRSEMNVSTLELGDSALYLCASSPLNPKGKNTEAFFGQGTRLTVV.

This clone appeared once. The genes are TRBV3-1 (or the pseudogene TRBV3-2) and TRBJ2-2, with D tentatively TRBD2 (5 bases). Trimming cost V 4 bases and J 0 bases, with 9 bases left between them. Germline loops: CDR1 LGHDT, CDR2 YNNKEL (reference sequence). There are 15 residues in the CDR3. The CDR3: CASSLVGTNTGELFF. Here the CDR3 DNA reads TGTGCCAGCAGCCTTGTCGGGACGAACACCGGGGAGCTGTTTTTT.

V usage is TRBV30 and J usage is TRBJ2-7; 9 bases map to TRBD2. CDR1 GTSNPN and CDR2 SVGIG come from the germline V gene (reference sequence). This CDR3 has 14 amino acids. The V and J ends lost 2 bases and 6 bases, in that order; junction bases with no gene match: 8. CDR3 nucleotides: TGTGCCTGGAGTCCGCTGGCTAGCGGGGTCGAGCAGTACTTC. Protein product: CAWSPLASGVEQYF.